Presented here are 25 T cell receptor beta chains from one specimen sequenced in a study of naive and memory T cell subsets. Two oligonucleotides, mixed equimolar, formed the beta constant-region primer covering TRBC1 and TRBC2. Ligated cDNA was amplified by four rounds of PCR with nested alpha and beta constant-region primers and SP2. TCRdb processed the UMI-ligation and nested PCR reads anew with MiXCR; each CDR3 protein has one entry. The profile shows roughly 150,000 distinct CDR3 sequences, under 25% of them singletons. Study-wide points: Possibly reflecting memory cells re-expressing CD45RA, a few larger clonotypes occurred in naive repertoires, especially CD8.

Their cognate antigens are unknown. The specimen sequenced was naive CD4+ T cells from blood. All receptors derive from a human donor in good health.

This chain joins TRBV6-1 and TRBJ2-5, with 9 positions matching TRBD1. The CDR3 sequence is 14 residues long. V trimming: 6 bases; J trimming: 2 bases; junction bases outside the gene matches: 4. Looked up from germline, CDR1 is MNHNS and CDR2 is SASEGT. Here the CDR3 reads CASRAQGAQETQYF. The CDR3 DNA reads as TGTGCCAGCAGGGCACAGGGGGCACAAGAGACCCAGTACTTC.

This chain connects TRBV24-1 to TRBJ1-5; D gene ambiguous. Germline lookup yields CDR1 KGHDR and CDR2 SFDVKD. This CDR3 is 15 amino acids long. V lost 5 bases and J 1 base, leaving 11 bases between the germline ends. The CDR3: CATSAGVGSNQPQHF. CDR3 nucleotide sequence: TGTGCCACCAGTGCCGGGGTGGGAAGCAATCAGCCCCAGCATTTT.

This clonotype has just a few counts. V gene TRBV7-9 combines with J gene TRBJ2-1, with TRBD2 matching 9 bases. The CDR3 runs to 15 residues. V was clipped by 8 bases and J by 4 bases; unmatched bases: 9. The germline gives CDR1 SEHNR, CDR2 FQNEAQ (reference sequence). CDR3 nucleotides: TGTGCCAGCGGGCATAGCGGGAGATTTTACAATGAGCAGTTCTTC. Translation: CASGHSGRFYNEQFF. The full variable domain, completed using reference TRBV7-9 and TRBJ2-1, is DTGVSQNPRHKITKRGQNVTFRCDPISEHNRLYWYRQTLGQGPEFLTYFQNEAQLEKSRLLSDRFSAERPKGSFSTLEIQRTEQGDSAMYLCASGHSGRFYNEQFFGPGTRLTVL.

This CDR3 is CASSSSGLSYEQYF. In nucleotides, the CDR3 is TGTGCCAGCAGCTCCTCGGGACTTTCCTACGAGCAGTACTTC. The chain couples TRBV7-8 to TRBJ2-7; D might be TRBD2 (6 bases). Trimming removed 4 bases from V and 1 base from J, with 11 bases in between. The CDR3 length is 14 residues. Germline CDR1 is SGHVS and CDR2 is FQNEAQ.

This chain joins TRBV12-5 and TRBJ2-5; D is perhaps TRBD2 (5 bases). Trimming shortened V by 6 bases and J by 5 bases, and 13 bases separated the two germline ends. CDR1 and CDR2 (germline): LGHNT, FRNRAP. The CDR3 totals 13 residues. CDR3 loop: CASGSGNTETQYF. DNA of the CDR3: TGTGCTAGTGGCTCGGGGAACACGGAGACCCAGTACTTC.

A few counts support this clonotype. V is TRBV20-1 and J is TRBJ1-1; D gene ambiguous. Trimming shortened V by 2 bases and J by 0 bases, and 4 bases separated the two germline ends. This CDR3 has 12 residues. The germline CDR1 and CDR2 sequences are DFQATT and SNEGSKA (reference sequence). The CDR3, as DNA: TGCAGTGCTAGAACAGTGAACACTGAAGCTTTCTTT. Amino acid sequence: CSARTVNTEAFF.

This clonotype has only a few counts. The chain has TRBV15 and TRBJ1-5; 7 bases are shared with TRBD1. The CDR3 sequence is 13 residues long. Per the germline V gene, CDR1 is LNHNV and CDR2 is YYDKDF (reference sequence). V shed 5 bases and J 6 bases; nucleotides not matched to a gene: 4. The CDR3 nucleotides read TGTGCCACCAGCCTATACAGGGGTCAGCCCCAGCATTTT. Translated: CATSLYRGQPQHF. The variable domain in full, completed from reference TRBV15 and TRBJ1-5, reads DAMVIQNPRYQVTQFGKPVTLSCSQTLNHNVMYWYQQKSSQAPKLLFHYYDKDFNNEADTPDNFQSRRPNTSFCFLDIRSPGLGDTAMYLCATSLYRGQPQHFGDGTRLSIL.

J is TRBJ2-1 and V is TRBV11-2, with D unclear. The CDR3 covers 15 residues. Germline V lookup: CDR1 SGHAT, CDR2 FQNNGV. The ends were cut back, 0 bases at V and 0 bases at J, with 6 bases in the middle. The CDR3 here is CASSLDSLSYNEQFF. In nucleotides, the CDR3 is TGTGCCAGCAGCTTAGACTCCCTCTCCTACAATGAGCAGTTCTTC.

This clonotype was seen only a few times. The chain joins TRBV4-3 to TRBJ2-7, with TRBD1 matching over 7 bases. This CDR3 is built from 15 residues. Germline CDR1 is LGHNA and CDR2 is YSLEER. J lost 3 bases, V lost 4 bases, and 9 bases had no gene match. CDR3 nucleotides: TGCGCCAGCAGCCTTCTGACAGGGATCGGCTACGAGCAGTACTTC. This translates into CASSLLTGIGYEQYF.

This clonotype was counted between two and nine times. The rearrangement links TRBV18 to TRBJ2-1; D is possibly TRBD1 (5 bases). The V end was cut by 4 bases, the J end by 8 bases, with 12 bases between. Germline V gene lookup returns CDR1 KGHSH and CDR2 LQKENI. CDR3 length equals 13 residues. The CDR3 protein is CASSLQGFDEQFF. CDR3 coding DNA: TGTGCCAGCTCACTTCAGGGTTTCGATGAGCAGTTCTTC.

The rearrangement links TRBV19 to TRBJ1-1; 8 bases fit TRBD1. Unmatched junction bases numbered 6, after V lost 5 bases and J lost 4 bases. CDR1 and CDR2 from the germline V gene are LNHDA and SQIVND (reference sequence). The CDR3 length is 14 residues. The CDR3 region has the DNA TGTGCCAGTAGTTGGACAGGGCGTACCACTGAAGCTTTCTTT. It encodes CASSWTGRTTEAFF.

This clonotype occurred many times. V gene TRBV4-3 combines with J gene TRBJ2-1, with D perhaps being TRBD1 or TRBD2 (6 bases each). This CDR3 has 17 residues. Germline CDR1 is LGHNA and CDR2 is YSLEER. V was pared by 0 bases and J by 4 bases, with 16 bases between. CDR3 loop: CASSQEGGLLPYNEQFF. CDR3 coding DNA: TGCGCCAGCAGCCAAGAAGGGGGACTCCTACCTTACAATGAGCAGTTCTTC.

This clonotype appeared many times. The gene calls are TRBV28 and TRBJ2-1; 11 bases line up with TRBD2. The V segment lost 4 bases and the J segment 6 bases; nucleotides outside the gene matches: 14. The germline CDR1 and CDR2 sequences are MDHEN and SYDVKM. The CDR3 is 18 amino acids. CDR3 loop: CASSSHPSTSGISNEQFF. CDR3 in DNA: TGTGCCAGCAGTTCCCACCCGTCGACTAGCGGGATAAGCAATGAGCAGTTCTTC.

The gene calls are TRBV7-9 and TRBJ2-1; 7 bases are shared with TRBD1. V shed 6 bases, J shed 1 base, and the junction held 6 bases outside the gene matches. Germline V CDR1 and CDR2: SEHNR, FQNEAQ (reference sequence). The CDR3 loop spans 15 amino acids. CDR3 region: CASRPNRGSYNEQFF. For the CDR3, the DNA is TGTGCCAGCAGGCCCAACAGGGGATCCTACAATGAGCAGTTCTTC.

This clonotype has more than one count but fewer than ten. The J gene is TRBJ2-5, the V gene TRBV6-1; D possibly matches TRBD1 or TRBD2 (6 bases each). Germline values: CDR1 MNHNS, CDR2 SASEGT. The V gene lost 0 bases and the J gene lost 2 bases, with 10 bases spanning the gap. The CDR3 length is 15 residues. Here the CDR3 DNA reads TGTGCCAGCAGTGAAGCACAGGGACTTCAAGAGACCCAGTACTTC. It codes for CASSEAQGLQETQYF.

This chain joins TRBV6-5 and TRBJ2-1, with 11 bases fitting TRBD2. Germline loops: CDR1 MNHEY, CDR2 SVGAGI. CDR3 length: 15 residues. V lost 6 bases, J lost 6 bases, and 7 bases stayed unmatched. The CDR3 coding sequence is TGTGCCAGCAGCTTACTAGCGGGAGATCGCAATGAGCAGTTCTTC. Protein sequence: CASSLLAGDRNEQFF.

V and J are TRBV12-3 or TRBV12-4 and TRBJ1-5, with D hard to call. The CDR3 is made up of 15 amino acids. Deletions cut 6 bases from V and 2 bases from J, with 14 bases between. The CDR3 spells CASSVWEGGNQPQHF. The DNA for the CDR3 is TGTGCCAGCAGCGTTTGGGAAGGAGGCAATCAGCCCCAGCATTTT.

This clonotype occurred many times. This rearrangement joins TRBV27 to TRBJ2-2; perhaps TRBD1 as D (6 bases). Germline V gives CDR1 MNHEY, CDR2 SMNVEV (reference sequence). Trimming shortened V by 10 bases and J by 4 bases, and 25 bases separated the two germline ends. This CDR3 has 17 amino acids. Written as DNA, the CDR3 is TGTGCCACCCAGAGGCAGGGGCCCCACGGTGGCACCGGGGAGCTGTTTTTT. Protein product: CATQRQGPHGGTGELFF.

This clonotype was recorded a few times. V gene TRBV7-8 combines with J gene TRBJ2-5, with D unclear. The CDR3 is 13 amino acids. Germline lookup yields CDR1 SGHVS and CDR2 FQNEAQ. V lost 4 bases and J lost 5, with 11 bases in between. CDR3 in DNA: TGTGCCAGCAGCTCTTGGGCTAAGGAGACCCAGTACTTC. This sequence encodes CASSSWAKETQYF.

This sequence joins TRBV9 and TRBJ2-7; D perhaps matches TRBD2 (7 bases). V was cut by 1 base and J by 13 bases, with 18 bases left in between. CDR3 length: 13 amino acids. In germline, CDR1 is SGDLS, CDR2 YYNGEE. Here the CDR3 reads CASSVQSGGQKYF. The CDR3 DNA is TGTGCCAGCAGCGTACAGTCGGGGGGCCAGAAATACTTC.

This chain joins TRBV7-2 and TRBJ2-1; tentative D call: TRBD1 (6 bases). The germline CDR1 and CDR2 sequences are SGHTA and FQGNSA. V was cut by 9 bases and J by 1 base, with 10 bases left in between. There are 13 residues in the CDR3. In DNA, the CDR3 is TGTGCCAGTCGGACAGCTTCCTACAATGAGCAGTTCTTC. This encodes CASRTASYNEQFF. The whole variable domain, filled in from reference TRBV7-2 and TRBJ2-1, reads GAGVSQSPSNKVTEKGKDVELRCDPISGHTALYWYRQSLGQGLEFLIYFQGNSAPDKSGLPSDRFSAERTGGSVSTLTIQRTQQEDSAVYLCASRTASYNEQFFGPGTRLTVL.

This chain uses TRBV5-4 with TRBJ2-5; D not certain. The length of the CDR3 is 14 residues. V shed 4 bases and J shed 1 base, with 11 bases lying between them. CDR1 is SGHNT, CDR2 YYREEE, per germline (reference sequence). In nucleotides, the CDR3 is TGTGCCAGCAGCCCCGGTCGGGCCCAAGAGACCCAGTACTTC. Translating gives CASSPGRAQETQYF.

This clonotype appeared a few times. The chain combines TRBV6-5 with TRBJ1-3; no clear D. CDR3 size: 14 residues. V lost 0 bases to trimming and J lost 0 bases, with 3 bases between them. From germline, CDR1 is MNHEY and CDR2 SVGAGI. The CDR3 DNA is TGTGCCAGCAGTTACTCTCTCTCTGGAAACACCATATATTTT. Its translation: CASSYSLSGNTIYF.

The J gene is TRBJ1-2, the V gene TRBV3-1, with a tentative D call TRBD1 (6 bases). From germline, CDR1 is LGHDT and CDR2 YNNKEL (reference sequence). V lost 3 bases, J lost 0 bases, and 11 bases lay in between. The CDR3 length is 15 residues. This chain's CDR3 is CASSQRGGSNYGYTF. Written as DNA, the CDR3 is TGTGCCAGCAGCCAGAGGGGGGGTTCTAACTATGGCTACACCTTC.

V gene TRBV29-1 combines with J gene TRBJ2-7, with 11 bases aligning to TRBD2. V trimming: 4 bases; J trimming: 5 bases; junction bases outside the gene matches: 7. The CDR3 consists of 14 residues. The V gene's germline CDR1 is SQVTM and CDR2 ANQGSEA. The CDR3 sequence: CSVVPGLAENEQYF. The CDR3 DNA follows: TGCAGCGTTGTTCCGGGACTAGCGGAGAACGAGCAGTACTTC.